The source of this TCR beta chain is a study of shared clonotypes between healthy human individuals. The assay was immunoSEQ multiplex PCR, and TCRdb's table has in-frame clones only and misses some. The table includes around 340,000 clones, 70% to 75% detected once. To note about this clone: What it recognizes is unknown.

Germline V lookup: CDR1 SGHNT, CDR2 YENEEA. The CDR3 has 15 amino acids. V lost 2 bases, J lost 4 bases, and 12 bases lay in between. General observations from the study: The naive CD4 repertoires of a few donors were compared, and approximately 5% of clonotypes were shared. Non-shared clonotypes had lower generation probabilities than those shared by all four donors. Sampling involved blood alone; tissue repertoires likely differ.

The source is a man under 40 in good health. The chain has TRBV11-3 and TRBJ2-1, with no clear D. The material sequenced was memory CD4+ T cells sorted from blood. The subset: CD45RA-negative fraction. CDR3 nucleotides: TGTGCCAGCAGCTTAAGTAGGGCCATGTACAATGAGCAGTTCTTC. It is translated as CASSLSRAMYNEQFF.